Following are 27 T cell receptor beta chains from one sample sequenced in a study of Ad26.COV2.S vaccination and SARS-CoV-2 variants. Only in-frame clones appear in the TCRdb table, and some are missing; sequencing was by immunoSEQ multiplex PCR. This sample has more than 300,000 clones, with about 86% found just once. Specified treatment: about 20 received Ad26.COV2.S at low or high dose, single or two shots; roughly five received placebo; per-sample allocation not given. Sampling happened 63 days after the first vaccine or placebo injection. The sample was peripheral blood, taken in a trial of Ad26.COV2.S vaccine versus placebo. The source is a person between 18 and 65 years old who received the Ad26.COV2.S COVID-19 vaccine or a placebo.

This clone was seen only once. One junction end does not reproduce the germline sequence, and a read error may be involved. The V and J genes are TRBV9 and TRBJ2-2; TRBD1 agrees at 7 bases. The CDR3 is 17 residues long. The germline V gene has CDR1 SGDLS and CDR2 YYNGEE. CDR3 region: CAGSVGGTGVLTGELFF. DNA of the CDR3: TGTGCCGGCAGCGTTGGGGGAACAGGGGTGCTCACCGGGGAGCTGTTTTTT.

The V gene is TRBV9, the J gene TRBJ2-1; tentative D call: TRBD1 (5 bases). Between the trimmed V and J ends, which lost 4 bases and 0 bases, there was a span of 14 bases. The CDR3 consists of 16 residues. CDR1 is SGDLS, CDR2 YYNGEE, per germline. In nucleotides, the CDR3 is TGTGCCAGCAGCTCCCGAACAGGCTTCTCCTACAATGAGCAGTTCTTC. This translates into CASSSRTGFSYNEQFF.

V gene TRBV5-4 combines with J gene TRBJ2-3; 11 bases align to TRBD2. The CDR3 is 17 residues long. V lost 0 bases to trimming and J lost 2 bases; unmatched junction nucleotides: 5. CDR1 SGHNT and CDR2 YYREEE come from the germline V gene (reference sequence). DNA for the CDR3: TGTGCCAGCAGCTTGGGGGCTAGCGGGGGGTTCACAGATACGCAGTATTTT. Its protein product is CASSLGASGGFTDTQYF.

CDR3 residues: CASSSNQGSQAFF. The CDR3 nucleotides are TGTGCCAGCAGCTCGAACCAGGGTTCTCAAGCTTTCTTT. The V gene is TRBV7-3, the J gene TRBJ1-1; D perhaps matches TRBD1 (5 bases). This CDR3 has 13 amino acids. The ends were cut back, 4 bases at V and 9 bases at J, with 15 bases in the middle. Looked up from germline, CDR1 is SGHTA and CDR2 is FQGTGA.

This chain's CDR3 is CASSPSEGLYSYEQYF. The DNA for the CDR3 is TGTGCCAGCTCACCAAGTGAGGGGTTGTACTCCTACGAGCAGTACTTC. The chain employs TRBV18 and TRBJ2-7; D is perhaps TRBD1 or TRBD2 (5 bases each). Germline values: CDR1 KGHSH, CDR2 LQKENI. Trimming removed 2 bases at V and 0 bases at J, with 14 bases between. The CDR3 extends over 16 amino acids.

The chain recombines TRBV25-1 with TRBJ2-5; the D is unclear. In germline, CDR1 is MGHDK, CDR2 SYGVNS. Trimming took 3 bases from V and 5 from J, leaving 13 bases between them. This CDR3 contains 14 residues. The CDR3 DNA follows: TGTGCCAGCAGTGATCCCCGGACGTGGGAGACCCAGTACTTC. It yields the protein CASSDPRTWETQYF.

This clone is a singleton in its sample. This chain connects TRBV6-6 to TRBJ2-1; D possibly uses TRBD1 or TRBD2 (5 bases each). In germline, CDR1 is MNHNY, CDR2 SVGAGI (reference sequence). The germline V and J ends were trimmed by 0 bases and 8 bases, with 11 bases remaining between them. The CDR3 has 14 amino acids. CDR3: CASSYSRRGDEQFF. The CDR3 region has the DNA TGTGCCAGCAGTTACTCGAGAAGAGGGGATGAGCAGTTCTTC.

In its sample, this clone was seen many times. The chain employs TRBV5-5 and TRBJ1-4; maybe TRBD1 (5 bases). V dropped 0 bases and J dropped 3 bases, with 6 bases sitting between them. Germline V gene lookup returns CDR1 SGHKS and CDR2 YYEKEE (reference sequence). CDR3 length: 14 amino acids. In DNA, the CDR3 is TGTGCCAGCAGCTTGGTGGGGGCTAATGAAAAACTGTTTTTT. This translates into CASSLVGANEKLFF.

V gene TRBV7-6 combines with J gene TRBJ1-3, with unresolved D. The germline V and J ends were trimmed by 8 bases and 0 bases, with 14 bases remaining between them. The CDR3 runs to 15 residues. The germline gives CDR1 SGHVS, CDR2 FNYEAQ. The CDR3 is CASVRSSSSGNTIYF. In DNA, the CDR3 is TGTGCCAGCGTTCGGTCCTCTAGCTCTGGAAACACCATATATTTT.

This clone was detected once. V gene TRBV5-1 combines with J gene TRBJ1-2, with D possibly TRBD1 on 6 matching bases. Trimming removed 4 bases at V and 2 bases at J, with 21 bases between. CDR3 size: 17 residues. Germline values: CDR1 SGHRS, CDR2 YFSETQ. The CDR3 DNA reads TGCGCCAGCAGCCCCGGGACACTTCTTGGGGCCAACTATGGCTACACCTTC. Its protein product is CASSPGTLLGANYGYTF.

V usage is TRBV27 and J usage is TRBJ2-1; TRBD2 agrees at 9 bases. CDR1 and CDR2 from the germline V gene are MNHEY and SMNVEV (reference sequence). V shed 7 bases and J 5 bases; nucleotides not matched to a gene: 9. The CDR3 extends over 15 amino acids. CDR3 DNA: TGTGCCAGCACCAGACTAGCGGTTCCTGACAATGAGCAGTTCTTC. Protein product: CASTRLAVPDNEQFF.

CDR3 loop: CASSSDRVGAAQYF. The CDR3 DNA follows: TGTGCCAGCAGCTCAGACAGGGTTGGAGCGGCCCAGTACTTC. The chain has TRBV11-1 and TRBJ2-5; 7 bases map to TRBD1. With 4 bases clipped from V and 9 bases from J, the junction kept 11 bases outside the gene matches. The CDR3 sequence is 14 residues long. The germline gives CDR1 SGHAT, CDR2 FQDESV (reference sequence).

The V and J genes are TRBV12-3 or TRBV12-4 and TRBJ1-4; TRBD1 matches at 10 bases. This CDR3 comprises 13 residues. V gave up 6 bases and J gave up 8 bases; unmatched junction bases: 3. Written as DNA, the CDR3 is TGTGCCAGCAGCGACAGGGGGCACGAAAAACTGTTTTTT. Its translation is CASSDRGHEKLFF.

The chain employs TRBV6-1 and TRBJ1-1, with D maybe TRBD1 (5 bases). Trimming left V 7 bases short and J 0 bases short, with 12 bases between. Looked up from germline, CDR1 is MNHNS and CDR2 is SASEGT. CDR3 length equals 14 residues. The CDR3 region is CASMGNRLNTEAFF. Here the CDR3 DNA reads TGTGCCAGCATGGGGAACAGGTTGAACACTGAAGCTTTCTTT.

This sequence joins TRBV11-2 and TRBJ2-1, with D possibly matching TRBD2 (5 bases). Trimming stripped 4 bases from V and 12 bases from J, with 13 bases between. CDR1 is SGHAT and CDR2 is FQNNGV in the germline V gene. The CDR3 runs to 12 residues. CDR3 protein: CASSSLGVGQFF. The CDR3 DNA reads TGTGCCAGCAGCTCCCTCGGGGTAGGGCAGTTCTTC.

Here the CDR3 DNA reads TGTGCCAGCAGTGGTCCGGGGCGCCAGGGTTCACCCCTCCACTTT. The encoded protein is CASSGPGRQGSPLHF. This chain links TRBV6-4 with TRBJ1-6, with a possible D match to TRBD1 (5 bases). This CDR3 has 15 residues. The germline V and J ends were trimmed by 4 bases and 9 bases, with 16 bases remaining between them. From germline, CDR1 is MRHNA and CDR2 SNTAGT.

This rearrangement joins TRBV5-1 to TRBJ2-1; TRBD2 matches 7 bases. The CDR3 runs 15 residues. CDR1 is SGHRS, CDR2 YFSETQ, per germline. V lost 2 bases and J lost 10; bases outside the gene matches: 12. CDR3 coding DNA: TGCGCCAGCAGCTTAATGGCGGGGGACCCCAGGGAGCAGTTCTTC. Its translation is CASSLMAGDPREQFF. Looking up the rest from reference TRBV5-1 and TRBJ2-1 gives the full variable domain: KAGVTQTPRYLIKTRGQQVTLSCSPISGHRSVSWYQQTPGQGLQFLFEYFSETQRNKGNFPGRFSGRQFSNSRSEMNVSTLELGDSALYLCASSLMAGDPREQFFGPGTRLTVL.

With respect to this clone: Other DNA sequences in this specimen translate into the identical CDR3. The chain links TRBV7-2 to TRBJ2-1; the D gene is possibly TRBD2 (6 bases). The CDR3 runs to 15 residues. CDR1 SGHTA and CDR2 FQGNSA come from the germline V gene. V was clipped by 1 base and J by 1 base, with 8 bases between them. The CDR3 nucleotides read TGTGCCAGCAGCTTAGTGGGGGGTTCCTACAATGAGCAGTTCTTC. It encodes CASSLVGGSYNEQFF.

The rearrangement uses TRBV19 and TRBJ1-5; weak D call: TRBD1 (5 bases). This CDR3 contains 12 residues. CDR1 and CDR2 from the germline V gene are LNHDA and SQIVND (reference sequence). V lost 8 bases and J 7 bases, leaving 12 bases between the germline ends. The CDR3 DNA reads as TGTGCCAGTGGGGGAATGGGGCAGCCCCAGCATTTT. Protein product: CASGGMGQPQHF.

V usage is TRBV5-1 and J usage is TRBJ2-6; D unresolved. Germline V gene lookup returns CDR1 SGHRS and CDR2 YFSETQ. V lost 1 base, J lost 0 bases, and 11 bases lay in between. The CDR3 is made up of 17 amino acids. Here the CDR3 DNA reads TGCGCCAGCAGCTTGACCTATCTAAGCTCTGGGGCCAACGTCCTGACTTTC. This encodes CASSLTYLSSGANVLTF.

The rearrangement links TRBV28 to TRBJ1-1; D gene unclear. This CDR3 comprises 12 residues. Trimming took 7 bases from V and 3 from J, leaving 9 bases between them. The germline V gene has CDR1 MDHEN and CDR2 SYDVKM. The CDR3: CASTAGDTEAFF. The CDR3, as DNA: TGTGCCAGCACCGCCGGGGACACTGAAGCTTTCTTT.

CDR3 amino acids: CASSSDVYSSGNTIYF. DNA of the CDR3: TGTGCCAGCAGCTCGGACGTCTACTCCTCTGGAAACACCATATATTTT. The chain is built from TRBV6-6 and TRBJ1-3, with D unresolved. Germline CDR1 and CDR2: MNHNY and SVGAGI (reference sequence). This CDR3 spans 16 amino acids. Trimming cost V 6 bases and J 0 bases, with 15 bases left between them.

This clone was recorded once. The V and J genes are TRBV3-1 (or the pseudogene TRBV3-2) and TRBJ1-3; a possible D gene is TRBD1 (5 bases). The V gene lost 3 bases and the J gene lost 2 bases, with 14 bases spanning the gap. The CDR3 contains 16 residues. Germline loops: CDR1 LGHDT, CDR2 YNNKEL (reference sequence). The CDR3 sequence: CASSQLGGGTGNTIYF. Written as DNA, the CDR3 is TGTGCCAGCAGCCAGCTGGGCGGGGGAACTGGAAACACCATATATTTT.

The chain links TRBV5-4 to TRBJ1-3; D unclear. The germline V gene has CDR1 SGHNT and CDR2 YYREEE (reference sequence). The CDR3 has 14 residues. V was cut by 3 bases and J by 2 bases, with 9 bases left in between. Written as DNA, the CDR3 is TGTGCCAGCAGCTCGAGGGAGGCTGGAAACACCATATATTTT. This codes for CASSSREAGNTIYF.

The rearrangement joins TRBV5-1 to TRBJ2-3; 8 bases are a match to TRBD2. The germline V gene encodes CDR1 SGHRS and CDR2 YFSETQ. This CDR3 region has 15 residues. V lost 1 base and J lost 1; bases outside the gene matches: 2. The CDR3 nucleotides read TGCGCCAGCAGCTTGCGGGGGGGCGGCACAGATACGCAGTATTTT. It specifies CASSLRGGGTDTQYF.

V is TRBV5-1 and J is TRBJ2-1; D is tentatively TRBD1 or TRBD2 (5 bases each). The germline V and J ends were trimmed by 4 bases and 0 bases, with 14 bases remaining between them. The CDR3 sequence is 16 residues long. Germline values: CDR1 SGHRS, CDR2 YFSETQ. In nucleotides, the CDR3 is TGCGCCAGCAGCGACCTTTGGGGGAGCTCCTACAATGAGCAGTTCTTC. Amino acid sequence: CASSDLWGSSYNEQFF.

The rearrangement joins TRBV10-3 to TRBJ1-2, with unresolved D. V lost 10 bases to trimming and J lost 2 bases, with 17 bases between them. The germline V gene encodes CDR1 ENHRY and CDR2 SYGVKD. The CDR3 runs 14 residues. DNA for the CDR3: TGTGCCAGCCGTCCGGTTTCGGCCAACTATGGCTACACCTTC. It translates to CASRPVSANYGYTF.